What follows is one T cell receptor beta chain and its context. Its antigen is not known. The data stem from a study of long-term antiretroviral therapy in people with HIV. General study points: Repertoires from HIV showed CDR3 length ranges narrower than those of controls. Despite increasing after ART, diversity remained lower than that of transplant donor controls. Clonotypes expanded prior to ART showed repertoire dominance at all sampled time points.

Looked up from germline, CDR1 is MNHNS and CDR2 is SASEGT. The CDR3 runs 15 residues. V was clipped by 2 bases and J by 3 bases; unmatched bases: 3. None of the participants with HIV were treated outside the United States. This was the immunoSEQ v3.0 assay at survey level. Data came from immunoSEQ multiplex PCR; TCRdb stores just in-frame clones and leaves some out. The sample consists of around 21,000 clones, approximately 81% of them appearing once. The clonotype originates from a man in his forties or fifties with HIV. The J gene is TRBJ2-7, the V gene TRBV6-1; 11 bases match TRBD1. The sample was unsorted PBMCs, taken 0.1 years before starting antiretroviral therapy. CDR3 DNA: TGTGCCAGCAGTGAATGGGACAGGGGGTTCTACGAGCAGTACTTC. Translation: CASSEWDRGFYEQYF.